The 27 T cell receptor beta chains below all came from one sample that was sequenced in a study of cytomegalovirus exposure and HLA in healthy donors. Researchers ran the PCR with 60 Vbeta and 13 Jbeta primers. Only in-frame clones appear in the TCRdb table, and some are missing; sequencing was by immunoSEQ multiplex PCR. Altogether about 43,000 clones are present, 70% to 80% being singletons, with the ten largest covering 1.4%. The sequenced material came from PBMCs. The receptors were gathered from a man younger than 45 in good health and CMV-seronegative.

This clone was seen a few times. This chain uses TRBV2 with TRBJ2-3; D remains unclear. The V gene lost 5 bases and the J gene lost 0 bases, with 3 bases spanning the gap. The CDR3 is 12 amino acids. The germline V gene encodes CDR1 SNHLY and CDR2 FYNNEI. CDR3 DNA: TGTGCCAGCAGTACTAGCACAGATACGCAGTATTTT. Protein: CASSTSTDTQYF.

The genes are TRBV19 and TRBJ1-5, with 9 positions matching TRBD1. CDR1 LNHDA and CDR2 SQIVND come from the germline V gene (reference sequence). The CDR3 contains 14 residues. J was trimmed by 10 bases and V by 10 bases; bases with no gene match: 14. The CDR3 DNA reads TGTGCCACCGCCGGACAGGGGATAGGGGGACCCCAGCATTTT. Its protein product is CATAGQGIGGPQHF.

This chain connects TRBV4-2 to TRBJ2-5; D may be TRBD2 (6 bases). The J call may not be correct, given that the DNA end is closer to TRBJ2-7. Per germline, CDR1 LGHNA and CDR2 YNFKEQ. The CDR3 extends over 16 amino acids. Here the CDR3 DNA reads TGTGCCAGCAGCCAGGAGCCGGGACTCTTCTCCTACGAGCAGTACTTC. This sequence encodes CASSQEPGLFSYEQYF.

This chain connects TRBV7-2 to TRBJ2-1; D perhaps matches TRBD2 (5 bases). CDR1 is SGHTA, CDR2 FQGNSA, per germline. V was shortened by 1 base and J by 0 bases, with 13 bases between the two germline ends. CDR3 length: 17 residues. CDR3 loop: CASSLEGEGFSYNEQFF. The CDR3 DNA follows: TGTGCCAGCAGCTTAGAAGGTGAGGGTTTCTCCTACAATGAGCAGTTCTTC.

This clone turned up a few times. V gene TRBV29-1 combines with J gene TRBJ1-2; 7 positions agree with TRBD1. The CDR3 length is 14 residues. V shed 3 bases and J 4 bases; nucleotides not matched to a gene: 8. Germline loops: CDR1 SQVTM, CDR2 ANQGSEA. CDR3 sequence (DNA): TGCAGCGTTGATGGGGACAGCAGATCCTATGGCTACACCTTC. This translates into CSVDGDSRSYGYTF. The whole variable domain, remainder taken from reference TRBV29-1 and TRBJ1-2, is SAVISQKPSRDICQRGTSLTIQCQVDSQVTMMFWYRQQPGQSLTLIATANQGSEATYESGFVIDKFPISRPNLTFSTLTVSNMSPEDSSIYLCSVDGDSRSYGYTFGSGTRLTVV.

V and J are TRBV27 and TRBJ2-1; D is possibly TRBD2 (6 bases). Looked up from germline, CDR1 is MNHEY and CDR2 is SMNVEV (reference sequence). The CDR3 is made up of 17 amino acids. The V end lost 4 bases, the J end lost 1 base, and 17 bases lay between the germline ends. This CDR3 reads CASSWQRVSSSYNEQFF. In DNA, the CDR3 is TGTGCCAGCAGTTGGCAGCGGGTATCATCATCCTACAATGAGCAGTTCTTC.

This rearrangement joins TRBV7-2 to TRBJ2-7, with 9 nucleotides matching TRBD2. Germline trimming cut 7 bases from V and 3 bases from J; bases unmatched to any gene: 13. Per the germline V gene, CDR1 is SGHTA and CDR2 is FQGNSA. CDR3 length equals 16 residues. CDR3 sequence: CASTPNALAGIYEQYF. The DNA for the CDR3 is TGTGCCAGCACCCCCAATGCCCTAGCGGGGATCTACGAGCAGTACTTC.

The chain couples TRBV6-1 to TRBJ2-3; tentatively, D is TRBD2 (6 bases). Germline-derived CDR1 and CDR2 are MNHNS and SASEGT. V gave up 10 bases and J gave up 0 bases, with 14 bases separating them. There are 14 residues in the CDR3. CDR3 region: CATRAGHSTDTQYF. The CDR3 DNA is TGTGCCACCCGAGCGGGCCATAGCACAGATACGCAGTATTTT.

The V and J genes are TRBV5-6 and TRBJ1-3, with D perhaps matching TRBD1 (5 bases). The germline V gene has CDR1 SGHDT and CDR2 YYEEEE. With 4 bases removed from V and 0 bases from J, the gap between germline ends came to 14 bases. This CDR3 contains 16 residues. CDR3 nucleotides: TGTGCCAGCAGCCCGGACAAAGTTCGCTCTGGAAACACCATATATTTT. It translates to CASSPDKVRSGNTIYF.

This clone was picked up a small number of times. The CDR3 nucleotides are TGTGCCAGCAGTCCAAACCTCAGTTCTGGAAACACCATATATTTT. Translating gives CASSPNLSSGNTIYF. The chain recombines TRBV7-9 with TRBJ1-3; D unclear. The V gene lost 6 bases and the J gene lost 1 base, with 13 bases spanning the gap. CDR1 is SEHNR, CDR2 FQNEAQ, per germline (reference sequence). The length of the CDR3 is 15 residues.

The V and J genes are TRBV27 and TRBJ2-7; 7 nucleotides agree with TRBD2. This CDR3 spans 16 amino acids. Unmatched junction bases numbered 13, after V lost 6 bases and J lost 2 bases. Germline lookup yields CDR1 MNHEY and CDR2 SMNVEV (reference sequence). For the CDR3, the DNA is TGTGCCAGCAGCCCTTCGGGGGGTGTTCGCACCTACGAGCAGTACTTC. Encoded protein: CASSPSGGVRTYEQYF.

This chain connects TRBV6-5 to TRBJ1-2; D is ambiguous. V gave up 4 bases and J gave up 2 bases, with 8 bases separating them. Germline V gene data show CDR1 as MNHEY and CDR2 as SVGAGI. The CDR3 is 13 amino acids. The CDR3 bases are TGTGCCAGCAGTTCAAACAGCAACTATGGCTACACCTTC. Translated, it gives CASSSNSNYGYTF.

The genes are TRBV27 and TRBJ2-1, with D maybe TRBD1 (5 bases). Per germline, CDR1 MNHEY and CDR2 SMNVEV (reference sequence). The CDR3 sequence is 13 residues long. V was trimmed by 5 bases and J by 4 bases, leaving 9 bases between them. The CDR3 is CASSDRVYNEQFF. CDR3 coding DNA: TGTGCCAGCAGTGACAGAGTTTACAATGAGCAGTTCTTC.

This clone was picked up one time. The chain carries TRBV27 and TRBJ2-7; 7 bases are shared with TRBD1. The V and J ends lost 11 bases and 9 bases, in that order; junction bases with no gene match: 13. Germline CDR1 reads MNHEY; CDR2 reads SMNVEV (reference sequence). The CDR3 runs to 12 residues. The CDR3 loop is CAAPRAGGGQYF. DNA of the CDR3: TGTGCCGCTCCGAGAGCAGGGGGTGGGCAGTACTTC.

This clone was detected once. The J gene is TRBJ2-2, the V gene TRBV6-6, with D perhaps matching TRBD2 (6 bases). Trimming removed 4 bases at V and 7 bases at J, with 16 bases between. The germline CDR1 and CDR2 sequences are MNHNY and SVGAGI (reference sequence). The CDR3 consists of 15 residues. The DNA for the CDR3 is TGTGCCAGCAGTTCCCCTGGAGGGTACGGCGGGGAGCTGTTTTTT. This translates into CASSSPGGYGGELFF.

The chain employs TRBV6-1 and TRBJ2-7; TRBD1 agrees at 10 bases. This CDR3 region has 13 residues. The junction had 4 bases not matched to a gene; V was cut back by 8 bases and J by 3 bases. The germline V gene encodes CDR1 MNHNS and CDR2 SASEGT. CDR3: CASGRTGGYEQYF. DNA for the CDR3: TGTGCCAGCGGACGGACAGGGGGCTACGAGCAGTACTTC.

In nucleotides, the CDR3 is TGTGCCTGGAGTGTGCACAGGGGGCAATCCACTAATGAAAAACTGTTTTTT. This encodes CAWSVHRGQSTNEKLFF. The chain recombines TRBV30 with TRBJ1-4, with TRBD1 matching over 9 bases. The trim removed 0 bases at V and 2 bases at J, leaving 7 bases unmatched. This CDR3 is built from 17 residues. Germline CDR1 GTSNPN, CDR2 SVGIG (reference sequence). The full variable domain, in which reference TRBV30 and TRBJ1-4 provide the parts outside the CDR3, is SQTIHQWPATLVQPVGSPLSLECTVEGTSNPNLYWYRQAAGRGLQLLFYSVGIGQISSEVPQNLSASRPQDRQFILSSKKLLLSDSGFYLCAWSVHRGQSTNEKLFFGSGTQLSVL.

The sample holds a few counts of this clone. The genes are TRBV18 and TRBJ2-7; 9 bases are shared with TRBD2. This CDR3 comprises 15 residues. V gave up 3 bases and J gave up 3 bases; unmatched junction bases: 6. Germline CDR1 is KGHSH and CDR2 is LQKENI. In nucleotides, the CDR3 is TGTGCCAGCTCACCGCGCGGGAGGGCCGTCTACGAGCAGTACTTC. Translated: CASSPRGRAVYEQYF.

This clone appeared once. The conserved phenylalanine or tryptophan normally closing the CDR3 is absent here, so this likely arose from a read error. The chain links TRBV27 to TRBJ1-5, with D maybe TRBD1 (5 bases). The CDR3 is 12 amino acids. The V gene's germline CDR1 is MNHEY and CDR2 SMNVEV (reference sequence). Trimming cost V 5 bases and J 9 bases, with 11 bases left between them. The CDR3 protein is CASSAPGGPQHL. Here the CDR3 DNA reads TGTGCCAGCAGTGCCCCCGGGGGGCCCCAGCATCTT.

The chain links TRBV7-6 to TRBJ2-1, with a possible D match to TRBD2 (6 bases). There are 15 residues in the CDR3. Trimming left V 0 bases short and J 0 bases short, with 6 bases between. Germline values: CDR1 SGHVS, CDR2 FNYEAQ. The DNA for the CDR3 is TGTGCCAGCAGCTTAGCCGGGAGCTCCTACAATGAGCAGTTCTTC. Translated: CASSLAGSSYNEQFF.

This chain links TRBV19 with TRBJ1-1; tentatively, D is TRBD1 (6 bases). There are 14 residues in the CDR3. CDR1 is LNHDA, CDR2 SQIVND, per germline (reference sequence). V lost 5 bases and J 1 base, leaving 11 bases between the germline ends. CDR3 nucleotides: TGTGCCAGTAGTGGGTGGACAGCGAACACTGAAGCTTTCTTT. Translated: CASSGWTANTEAFF. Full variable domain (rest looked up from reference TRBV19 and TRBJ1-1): DGGITQSPKYLFRKEGQNVTLSCEQNLNHDAMYWYRQDPGQGLRLIYYSQIVNDFQKGDIAEGYSVSREKKESFPLTVTSAQKNPTAFYLCASSGWTANTEAFFGQGTRLTVV.

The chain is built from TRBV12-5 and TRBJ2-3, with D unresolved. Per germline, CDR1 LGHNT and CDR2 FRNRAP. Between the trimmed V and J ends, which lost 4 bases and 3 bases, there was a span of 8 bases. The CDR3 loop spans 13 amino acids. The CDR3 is CASGSPRTDTQYF. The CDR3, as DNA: TGTGCTAGTGGTTCCCCCCGGACAGATACGCAGTATTTT.

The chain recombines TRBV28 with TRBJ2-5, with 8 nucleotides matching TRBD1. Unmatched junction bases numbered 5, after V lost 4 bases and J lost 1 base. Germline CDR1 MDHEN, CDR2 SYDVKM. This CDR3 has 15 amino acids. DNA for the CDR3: TGTGCCAGCAGTTCCCTTCAGGGGGCCCAAGAGACCCAGTACTTC. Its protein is CASSSLQGAQETQYF.

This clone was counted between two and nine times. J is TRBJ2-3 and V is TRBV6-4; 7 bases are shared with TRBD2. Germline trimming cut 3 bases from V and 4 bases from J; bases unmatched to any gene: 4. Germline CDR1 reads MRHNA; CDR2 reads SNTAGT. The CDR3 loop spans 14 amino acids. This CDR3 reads CASSEGRESDTQYF. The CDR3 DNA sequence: TGTGCCAGCAGTGAGGGGCGGGAGTCAGATACGCAGTATTTT.

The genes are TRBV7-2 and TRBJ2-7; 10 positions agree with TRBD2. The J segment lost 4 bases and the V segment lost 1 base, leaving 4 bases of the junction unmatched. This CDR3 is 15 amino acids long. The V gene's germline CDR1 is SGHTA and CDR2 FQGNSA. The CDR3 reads CASSLVGSGGYEQYF. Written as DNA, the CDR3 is TGTGCCAGCAGCTTAGTGGGTAGCGGGGGGTACGAGCAGTACTTC.

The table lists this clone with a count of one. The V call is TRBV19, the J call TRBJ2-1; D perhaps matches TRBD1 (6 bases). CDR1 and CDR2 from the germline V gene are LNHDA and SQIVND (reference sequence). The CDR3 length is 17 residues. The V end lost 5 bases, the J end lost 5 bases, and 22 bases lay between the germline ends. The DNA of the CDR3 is TGTGCCAGTAGTTCCCCGCCCGACAGGAGAATAAACAATGAGCAGTTCTTC. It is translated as CASSSPPDRRINNEQFF.

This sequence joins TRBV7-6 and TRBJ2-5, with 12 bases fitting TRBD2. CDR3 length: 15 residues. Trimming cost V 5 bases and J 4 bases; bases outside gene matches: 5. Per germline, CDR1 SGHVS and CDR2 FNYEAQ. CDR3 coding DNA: TGTGCCAGCAGCGAGACTAGCGGGAGTGCAGAGACCCAGTACTTC. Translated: CASSETSGSAETQYF.